The clone carrying this T cell receptor beta chain appeared a few times. The antigen is not known. This record comes from a study of post-analysis software for immune sequencing data. The CDR3 has 14 residues. V shed 2 bases and J shed 2 bases, with 7 bases lying between them. Germline CDR1 reads LNHNV; CDR2 reads YYDKDF (reference sequence). Unique molecular identifiers featured in each of the TCR beta cDNA libraries. TCRdb analysed the PCR reads with MiXCR anew, one entry per CDR3 protein. The sample yields 650,000 to 850,000 distinct CDR3 sequences, roughly 58% seen once. Study observations and caveats: Among 5 or 6 TRBV segments more frequent in patients than controls were TRBV5-6, TRBV5-1 and TRBV20-1.

This sequence was found in a girl aged 10 to 17 with multiple sclerosis. The rearrangement joins TRBV15 to TRBJ2-1; D is undetermined. Sequenced input: blood. CDR3 sequence reads: CATSRLPAYNEQFF. The DNA for the CDR3 is TGTGCCACCAGCAGATTGCCCGCCTACAATGAGCAGTTCTTC.